The rows below give T cell receptor beta chains drawn from one sample of a study of T cell clones after liver transplantation. TCRdb's table, derived via immunoSEQ multiplex PCR, lists solely in-frame clones and lacks some. The table has around 30,000 clones, around 94% seen once. Sequenced material: CD8+ T cells from blood, taken 12 months after liver transplant. All receptors come from a human patient who received a liver transplant. Among the T cells, some may be from the graft donor. The CDR3 runs from the conserved cysteine through the conserved F or W. The D gene is left open where the match is weak. For some rows the clone size is stated as once, few or many, or as a class when expanded; others skip it.

D gene: -; V gene: TRBV19; J gene: TRBJ2-7; clone size: -; CDR3 protein: CASSLDSGYEQYF; CDR3 DNA: TGTGCCAGTAGTTTGGATAGCGGCTACGAGCAGTACTTC
D gene: TRBD2; V gene: TRBV7-8; J gene: TRBJ2-3; clone size: -; CDR3 protein: CASMTAGGTDTQYF; CDR3 DNA: TGTGCCAGCATGACAGCGGGAGGGACAGATACGCAGTATTTT
D gene: -; V gene: TRBV28; J gene: TRBJ1-5; clone size: once; CDR3 protein: CASSQWPGSNQPQHF; CDR3 DNA: TGTGCCAGCAGTCAGTGGCCCGGGAGCAATCAGCCCCAGCATTTT
D gene: -; V gene: TRBV2; J gene: TRBJ1-1; clone size: -; CDR3 protein: CASSSEGGNTEAFF; CDR3 DNA: TGTGCCAGCAGCTCTGAGGGGGGGAACACTGAAGCTTTCTTT
D gene: -; V gene: TRBV4-3; J gene: TRBJ2-3; clone size: -; CDR3 protein: CASSQDQGGGTDTQYF; CDR3 DNA: TGCGCCAGCAGCCAAGATCAGGGAGGGGGGACAGATACGCAGTATTTT
D gene: -; V gene: TRBV7-2; J gene: TRBJ1-1; clone size: -; CDR3 protein: CASSLAFDIASNTEAFF; CDR3 DNA: TGTGCCAGCAGCTTAGCTTTTGACATCGCAAGCAACACTGAAGCTTTCTTT
D gene: -; V gene: TRBV15; J gene: TRBJ2-1; clone size: -; CDR3 protein: CATSRDLTSPRGYNEQFF; CDR3 DNA: TGTGCCACCAGCAGAGATCTAACTAGCCCAAGGGGATACAATGAGCAGTTCTTC
D gene: -; V gene: TRBV12-5; J gene: TRBJ1-2; clone size: -; CDR3 protein: CASGGTANYGYTF; CDR3 DNA: TGTGCTAGTGGGGGGACGGCTAACTATGGCTACACCTTC
D gene: -; V gene: TRBV29-1; J gene: TRBJ2-7; clone size: -; CDR3 protein: CSVEKDSPYEQYF; CDR3 DNA: TGCAGCGTTGAAAAGGACAGCCCTTACGAGCAGTACTTC
D gene: TRBD1; V gene: TRBV7-3; J gene: TRBJ2-7; clone size: -; CDR3 protein: CASSPNRGRRDEQYF; CDR3 DNA: TGTGCCAGCAGCCCCAACAGGGGGCGCCGGGACGAGCAGTACTTC
D gene: -; V gene: TRBV7-3; J gene: TRBJ2-1; clone size: -; CDR3 protein: CASSPPPHNEQFF; CDR3 DNA: TGTGCCAGCAGCCCTCCACCTCACAATGAGCAGTTCTTC
D gene: -; V gene: TRBV11-1; J gene: TRBJ1-5; clone size: -; CDR3 protein: CASSQAGNNQPQHF; CDR3 DNA: TGTGCCAGCAGCCAAGCAGGGAACAATCAGCCCCAGCATTTT
D gene: -; V gene: TRBV15; J gene: TRBJ1-1; clone size: -; CDR3 protein: CATSRDGEGTLNTEAFF; CDR3 DNA: TGTGCCACCAGCAGAGATGGTGAGGGGACCCTGAACACTGAAGCTTTCTTT
D gene: -; V gene: TRBV27; J gene: TRBJ2-1; clone size: -; CDR3 protein: CASSLSAGQTYNEQFF; CDR3 DNA: TGTGCCAGCAGTTTATCTGCGGGCCAGACCTACAATGAGCAGTTCTTC
D gene: -; V gene: TRBV7-9; J gene: TRBJ2-5; clone size: -; CDR3 protein: CASSPPPDWLTETQYF; CDR3 DNA: TGTGCCAGCAGCCCGCCCCCCGACTGGTTGACGGAGACCCAGTACTTC
D gene: -; V gene: TRBV27; J gene: TRBJ2-7; clone size: -; CDR3 protein: CASSYGVGEQYF; CDR3 DNA: TGTGCCAGCAGTTACGGGGTGGGCGAGCAGTACTTC
D gene: -; V gene: TRBV14; J gene: TRBJ2-7; clone size: -; CDR3 protein: CASSLGVGYEQYF; CDR3 DNA: TGTGCCAGCAGTTTGGGGGTGGGTTACGAGCAGTACTTC
D gene: -; V gene: TRBV7-9; J gene: TRBJ2-1; clone size: -; CDR3 protein: CASSPAPGTAHNEQFF; CDR3 DNA: TGTGCCAGCAGCCCAGCCCCGGGTACCGCTCACAATGAGCAGTTCTTC
D gene: TRBD1; V gene: TRBV15; J gene: TRBJ1-5; clone size: -; CDR3 protein: CATSRRQGLEPQHF; CDR3 DNA: TGTGCCACCAGCAGGAGACAGGGTCTGGAGCCCCAGCATTTT
D gene: TRBD1; V gene: TRBV19; J gene: TRBJ2-7; clone size: -; CDR3 protein: CASTLSTGGLYEQYF; CDR3 DNA: TGTGCCAGTACCCTATCTACAGGGGGCCTTTACGAGCAGTACTTC
D gene: TRBD2; V gene: TRBV9; J gene: TRBJ2-7; clone size: -; CDR3 protein: CASSVAGVKDEQYF; CDR3 DNA: TGTGCCAGCAGCGTTGCGGGAGTAAAGGACGAGCAGTACTTC
D gene: TRBD2; V gene: TRBV7-9; J gene: TRBJ2-7; clone size: -; CDR3 protein: CASSLTGTSVYEQYF; CDR3 DNA: TGTGCCAGCAGCTTAACCGGGACTAGCGTCTACGAGCAGTACTTC
D gene: TRBD2; V gene: TRBV10-3; J gene: TRBJ2-1; clone size: -; CDR3 protein: CAISEFQRDRDEQFF; CDR3 DNA: TGTGCCATCAGTGAGTTCCAGCGGGACCGCGATGAGCAGTTCTTC
D gene: -; V gene: TRBV19; J gene: TRBJ2-3; clone size: -; CDR3 protein: CASSIDLEDTQYF; CDR3 DNA: TGTGCCAGTAGTATAGATCTAGAGGATACGCAGTATTTT
D gene: -; V gene: TRBV6-5; J gene: TRBJ1-5; clone size: -; CDR3 protein: CASSLSRGYNQPQHF; CDR3 DNA: TGTGCCAGCAGTCTCTCACGAGGGTACAATCAGCCCCAGCATTTT
D gene: -; V gene: TRBV2; J gene: TRBJ1-4; clone size: once; CDR3 protein: CASSGQNLQGTNEKLFF; CDR3 DNA: TGTGCCAGCAGTGGACAAAACTTACAGGGAACTAATGAAAAACTGTTTTTT
D gene: TRBD2; V gene: TRBV28; J gene: TRBJ2-7; clone size: -; CDR3 protein: CASSDGGGYEQYF; CDR3 DNA: TGTGCCAGCAGTGATGGGGGGGGCTACGAGCAGTACTTC
D gene: -; V gene: TRBV7-2; J gene: TRBJ2-7; clone size: -; CDR3 protein: CASSFQGDSGYEQYF; CDR3 DNA: TGTGCCAGCAGCTTCCAGGGTGATAGTGGCTACGAGCAGTACTTC
D gene: -; V gene: TRBV5-1; J gene: TRBJ1-5; clone size: -; CDR3 protein: CASSFEGDQPQHF; CDR3 DNA: TGCGCCAGCTCCTTTGAGGGCGATCAGCCCCAGCATTTT
D gene: -; V gene: TRBV30; J gene: TRBJ2-7; clone size: -; CDR3 protein: CAWGPRGRGPYEQYF; CDR3 DNA: TGTGCCTGGGGCCCCCGGGGCAGGGGTCCCTACGAGCAGTACTTC
D gene: -; V gene: TRBV7-2; J gene: TRBJ1-1; clone size: -; CDR3 protein: CASSLIGGLGNTEAFF; CDR3 DNA: TGTGCCAGCAGCTTAATTGGGGGTTTAGGGAACACTGAAGCTTTCTTT
D gene: TRBD1; V gene: TRBV30; J gene: TRBJ1-4; clone size: -; CDR3 protein: CAWSVRDREIYNEKLFF; CDR3 DNA: TGTGCCTGGAGTGTACGGGACAGGGAGATCTATAATGAAAAACTGTTTTTT
D gene: TRBD2; V gene: TRBV7-9; J gene: TRBJ2-1; clone size: once; CDR3 protein: CASSRPGLARNEQFF; CDR3 DNA: TGTGCCAGCAGCAGACCGGGACTAGCAAGGAATGAGCAGTTCTTC
D gene: -; V gene: TRBV10-1; J gene: TRBJ2-7; clone size: -; CDR3 protein: CASATGAGPYEQYF; CDR3 DNA: TGCGCCAGCGCTACGGGGGCAGGCCCCTACGAGCAGTACTTC
D gene: -; V gene: TRBV5-6; J gene: TRBJ2-3; clone size: -; CDR3 protein: CASSLRESFSTDTQYF; CDR3 DNA: TGTGCCAGCAGCTTGCGAGAGAGTTTCTCCACAGATACGCAGTATTTT
D gene: -; V gene: TRBV4-1; J gene: TRBJ2-1; clone size: -; CDR3 protein: CASTKTPGFADLAEQFF; CDR3 DNA: TGCGCCAGCACCAAAACCCCAGGTTTTGCGGACCTCGCTGAGCAGTTCTTC
D gene: -; V gene: TRBV28; J gene: TRBJ1-2; clone size: -; CDR3 protein: CASSSTENYGYTF; CDR3 DNA: TGTGCCAGCAGTTCGACAGAGAACTATGGCTACACCTTC
D gene: TRBD2; V gene: TRBV7-6; J gene: TRBJ2-3; clone size: -; CDR3 protein: CASSPSGLDGDTQYF; CDR3 DNA: TGTGCCAGCAGCCCTTCAGGACTAGATGGAGATACGCAGTATTTT
D gene: -; V gene: TRBV7-9; J gene: TRBJ1-1; clone size: -; CDR3 protein: CASSLGSQGFENTEAFF; CDR3 DNA: TGTGCCAGCAGCTTAGGCAGTCAGGGGTTTGAGAACACTGAAGCTTTCTTT